This note documents a single TCR beta chain sequence. These data originate in a study of blood T cell repertoires in COVID-19. Profiling relied on immunoSEQ multiplex PCR, and the TCRdb table lists in-frame clones only, not all of them. This sample has approximately 300,000 clones, with about 85% found just once. The CDR3 has 13 residues. Germline lookup yields CDR1 SGHTA and CDR2 FQGTGA. V was trimmed by 5 bases and J by 5 bases, leaving 12 bases between them. The chain carries TRBV7-3 and TRBJ1-1; D gene ambiguous. Sequencing input: PBMCs or T cells enriched from blood (not recorded which). This clonotype was obtained from a woman in her 30s who had recovered from COVID-19. CDR3 nucleotide sequence: TGTGCCAGCAGCATAGGTCCGGGGACTGAAGCTTTCTTT. Amino acids: CASSIGPGTEAFF. Supplemented by reference TRBV7-3 and TRBJ1-1, the full variable domain reads GAGVSQTPSNKVTEKGKYVELRCDPISGHTALYWYRQSLGQGPEFLIYFQGTGAADDSGLPNDRFFAVRPEGSVSTLKIQRTERGDSAVYLCASSIGPGTEAFFGQGTRLTVV.